The clone carrying this TCR beta chain has a count of ten or more. These data originate in a study of regulatory T cells in long-lasting Graves disease. Germline CDR1 is MDHEN and CDR2 is SYDVKM. This CDR3 has 12 residues. Trimming at V came to 5 bases and at J to 8 bases, leaving 5 bases not matched to a gene. The time point: persistent/refractory GD, antithyroid drugs over 5 years with positive TRAb. Extracted RNA from PBMCs served as the source of the TCR library. Building the TCR beta libraries relied on iRepertoire HTBI primers, and CDR3 regions underwent Arm-PCR. MiXCR, applied by TCRdb to the multiplex PCR reads, yields one record per CDR3 protein. There are around 510,000 distinct CDR3 sequences in the sample; around 20% occur only once, and 7% to 10% lies in the top ten.

This rearrangement joins TRBV28 to TRBJ1-2; 7 bases are a match to TRBD1. Sequencing was performed on peripheral blood mononuclear cells (PBMCs), taken when the disease was refractory, from a patient treated with antithyroid drugs. The TCR was taken from a female donor with Graves disease. CDR3 residues: CASSQGGWGYTF. The CDR3 DNA is TGTGCCAGCAGTCAAGGGGGCTGGGGCTACACCTTC.